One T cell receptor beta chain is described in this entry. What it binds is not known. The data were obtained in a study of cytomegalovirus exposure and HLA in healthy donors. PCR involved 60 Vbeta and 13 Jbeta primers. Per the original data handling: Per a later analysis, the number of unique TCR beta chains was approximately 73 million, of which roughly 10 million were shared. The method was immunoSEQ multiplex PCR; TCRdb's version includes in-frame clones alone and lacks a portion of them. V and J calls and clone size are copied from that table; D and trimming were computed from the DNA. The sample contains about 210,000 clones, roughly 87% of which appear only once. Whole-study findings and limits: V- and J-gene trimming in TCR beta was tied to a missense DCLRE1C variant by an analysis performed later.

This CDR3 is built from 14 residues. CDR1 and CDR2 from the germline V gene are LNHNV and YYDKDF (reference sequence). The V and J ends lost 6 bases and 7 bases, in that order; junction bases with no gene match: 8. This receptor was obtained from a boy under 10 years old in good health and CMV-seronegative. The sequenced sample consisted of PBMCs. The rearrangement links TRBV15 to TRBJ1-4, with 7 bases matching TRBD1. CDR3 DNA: TGTGCCACCAGGACGACAGGGAGCACTGAAAAACTGTTTTTT. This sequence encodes CATRTTGSTEKLFF.